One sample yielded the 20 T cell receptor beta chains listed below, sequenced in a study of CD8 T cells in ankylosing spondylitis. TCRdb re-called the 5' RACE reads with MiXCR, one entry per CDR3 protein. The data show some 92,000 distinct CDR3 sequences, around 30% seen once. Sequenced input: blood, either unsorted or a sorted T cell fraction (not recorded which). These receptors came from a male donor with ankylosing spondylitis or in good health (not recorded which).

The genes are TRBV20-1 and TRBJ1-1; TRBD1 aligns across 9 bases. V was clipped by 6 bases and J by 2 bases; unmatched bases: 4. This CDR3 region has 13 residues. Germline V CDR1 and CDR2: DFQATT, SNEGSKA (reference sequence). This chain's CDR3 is CSAGQGINTEAFF. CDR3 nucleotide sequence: TGCAGTGCGGGACAGGGTATCAACACTGAAGCTTTCTTT.

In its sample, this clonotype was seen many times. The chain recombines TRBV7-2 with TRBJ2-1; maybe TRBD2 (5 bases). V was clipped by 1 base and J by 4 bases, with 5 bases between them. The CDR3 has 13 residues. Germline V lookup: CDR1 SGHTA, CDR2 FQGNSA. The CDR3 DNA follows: TGTGCCAGCAGCTTAGGGAGGTACAATGAGCAGTTCTTC. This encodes CASSLGRYNEQFF.

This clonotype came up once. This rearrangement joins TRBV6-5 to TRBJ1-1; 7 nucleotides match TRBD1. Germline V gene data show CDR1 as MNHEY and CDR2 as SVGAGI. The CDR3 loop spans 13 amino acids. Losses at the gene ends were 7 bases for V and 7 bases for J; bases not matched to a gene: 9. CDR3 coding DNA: TGTGCCAGCAATTGGGACAGAATATTTGAAGCTTTCTTT. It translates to CASNWDRIFEAFF.

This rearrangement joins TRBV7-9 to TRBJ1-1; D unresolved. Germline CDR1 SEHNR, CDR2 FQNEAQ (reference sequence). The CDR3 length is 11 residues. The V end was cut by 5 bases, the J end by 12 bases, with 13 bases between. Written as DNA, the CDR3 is TGTGCCAGCAGCGGGGTGGACGGACCTTTCTTT. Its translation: CASSGVDGPFF.

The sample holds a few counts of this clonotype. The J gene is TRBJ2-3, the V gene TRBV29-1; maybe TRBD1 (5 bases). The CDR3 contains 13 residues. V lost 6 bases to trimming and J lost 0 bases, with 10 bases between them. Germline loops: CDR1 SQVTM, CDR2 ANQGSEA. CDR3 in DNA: TGCAGCGTAAGGGGCAGGAGCACAGATACGCAGTATTTT. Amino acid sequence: CSVRGRSTDTQYF.

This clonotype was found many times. The CDR3 region is CASSPDSWETEAFF. DNA of the CDR3: TGTGCCAGCAGCCCCGACAGCTGGGAGACTGAAGCTTTCTTT. The rearrangement links TRBV5-5 to TRBJ1-1, with TRBD1 as a possible D gene (5 bases). CDR3 length: 14 residues. The ends were cut back, 4 bases at V and 5 bases at J, with 15 bases in the middle. Germline-derived CDR1 and CDR2 are SGHKS and YYEKEE (reference sequence).

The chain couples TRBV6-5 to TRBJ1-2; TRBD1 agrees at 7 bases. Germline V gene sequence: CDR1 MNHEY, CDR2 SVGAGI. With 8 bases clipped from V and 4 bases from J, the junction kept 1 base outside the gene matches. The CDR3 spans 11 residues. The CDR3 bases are TGTGCCAGCGGACAGGCCTATGGCTACACCTTC. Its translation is CASGQAYGYTF.

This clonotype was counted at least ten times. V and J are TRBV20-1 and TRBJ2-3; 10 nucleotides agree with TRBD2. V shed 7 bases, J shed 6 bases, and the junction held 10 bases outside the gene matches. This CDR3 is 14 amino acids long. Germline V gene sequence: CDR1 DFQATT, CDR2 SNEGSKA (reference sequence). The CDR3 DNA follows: TGCAGTGGTCAGAAGCGGGGGGGCCCCGATACGCAGTATTTT. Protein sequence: CSGQKRGGPDTQYF.

CDR3 sequence: CASSLAGGPSTDTQYF. CDR3 bases: TGCGCCAGCAGCCTGGCGGGAGGTCCAAGCACAGATACGCAGTATTTT. The chain joins TRBV5-1 to TRBJ2-3, with 8 positions matching TRBD2. This CDR3 has 16 amino acids. With V trimmed by 4 bases and J by 0 bases, 7 bases remained unmatched. Germline CDR1 reads SGHRS; CDR2 reads YFSETQ.

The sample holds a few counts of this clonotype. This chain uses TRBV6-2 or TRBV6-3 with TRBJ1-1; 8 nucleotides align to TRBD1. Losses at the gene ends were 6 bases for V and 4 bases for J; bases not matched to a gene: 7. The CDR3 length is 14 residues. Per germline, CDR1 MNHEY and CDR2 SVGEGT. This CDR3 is CASRRSGGFTEAFF. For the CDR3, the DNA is TGTGCCAGCAGAAGGTCAGGGGGCTTCACTGAAGCTTTCTTT.

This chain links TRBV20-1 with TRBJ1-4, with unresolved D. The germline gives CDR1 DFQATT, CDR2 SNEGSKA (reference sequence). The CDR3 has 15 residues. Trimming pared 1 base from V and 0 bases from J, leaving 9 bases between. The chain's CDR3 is CSARVAGATNEKLFF. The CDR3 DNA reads TGCAGTGCTAGAGTGGCAGGAGCAACTAATGAAAAACTGTTTTTT.

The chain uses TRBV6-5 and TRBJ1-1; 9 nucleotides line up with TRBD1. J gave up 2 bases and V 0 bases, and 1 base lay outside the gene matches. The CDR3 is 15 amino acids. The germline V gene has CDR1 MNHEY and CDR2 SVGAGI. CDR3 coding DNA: TGTGCCAGCAGTTACTCGGGACAGGGTAACACTGAAGCTTTCTTT. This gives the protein CASSYSGQGNTEAFF.

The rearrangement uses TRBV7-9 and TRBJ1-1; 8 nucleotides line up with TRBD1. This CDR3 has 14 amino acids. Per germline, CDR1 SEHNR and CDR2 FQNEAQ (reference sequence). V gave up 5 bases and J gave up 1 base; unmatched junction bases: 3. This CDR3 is CASSIGQGNTEAFF. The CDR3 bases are TGTGCCAGCAGCATCGGACAGGGGAACACTGAAGCTTTCTTT.

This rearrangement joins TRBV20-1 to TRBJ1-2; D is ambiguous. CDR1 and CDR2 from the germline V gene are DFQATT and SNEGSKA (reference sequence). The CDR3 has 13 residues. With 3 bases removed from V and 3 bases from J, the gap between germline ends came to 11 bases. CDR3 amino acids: CSASETADYGYTF. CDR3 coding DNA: TGCAGTGCTAGTGAAACTGCAGACTATGGCTACACCTTC.

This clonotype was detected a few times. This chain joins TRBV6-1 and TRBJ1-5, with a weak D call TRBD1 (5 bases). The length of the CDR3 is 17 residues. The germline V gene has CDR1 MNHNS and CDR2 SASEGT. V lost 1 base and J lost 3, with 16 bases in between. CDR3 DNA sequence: TGTGCCAGCAGTGAAGGGCAGGGCGCCTGGGTCAATCAGCCCCAGCATTTT. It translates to CASSEGQGAWVNQPQHF.

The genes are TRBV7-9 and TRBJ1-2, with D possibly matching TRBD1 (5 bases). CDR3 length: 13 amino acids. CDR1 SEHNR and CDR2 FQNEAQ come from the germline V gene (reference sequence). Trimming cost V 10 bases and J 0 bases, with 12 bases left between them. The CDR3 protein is CATGGVSNYGYTF. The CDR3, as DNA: TGTGCCACAGGAGGGGTTTCTAACTATGGCTACACCTTC.

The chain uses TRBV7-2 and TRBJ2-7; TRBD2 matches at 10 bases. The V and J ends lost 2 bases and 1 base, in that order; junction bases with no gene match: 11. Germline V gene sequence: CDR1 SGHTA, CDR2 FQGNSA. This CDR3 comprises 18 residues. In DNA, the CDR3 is TGTGCCAGCAGCTTACGCCATCTAACTAGCGGGACGTCCTACGAGCAGTACTTC. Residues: CASSLRHLTSGTSYEQYF.

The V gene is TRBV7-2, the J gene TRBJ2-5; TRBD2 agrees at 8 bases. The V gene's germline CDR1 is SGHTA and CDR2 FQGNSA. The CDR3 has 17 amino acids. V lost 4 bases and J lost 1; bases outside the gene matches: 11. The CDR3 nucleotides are TGTGCCAGCAGCTCCATACCTGTAGCGGGATTCCAAGAGACCCAGTACTTC. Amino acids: CASSSIPVAGFQETQYF.

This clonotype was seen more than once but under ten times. CDR3 sequence: CASSPTGISTDTQYF. For the CDR3, the DNA is TGTGCCAGCAGCCCAACGGGGATTAGCACAGATACGCAGTATTTT. The J gene is TRBJ2-3, the V gene TRBV7-3, with a weak D call TRBD2 (5 bases). V dropped 5 bases and J dropped 0 bases, with 12 bases sitting between them. The CDR3 spans 15 residues. Germline CDR1 reads SGHTA; CDR2 reads FQGTGA.

Written as DNA, the CDR3 is TGTGCCAGCTCACTCGATAGCGGGAGTAACGGCGAGCAGTACTTC. This gives the protein CASSLDSGSNGEQYF. The V call is TRBV18, the J call TRBJ2-7; TRBD2 matches at 9 bases. The CDR3 length is 15 residues. Germline V gene data show CDR1 as KGHSH and CDR2 as LQKENI. V was pared by 4 bases and J by 6 bases, with 10 bases of the junction left unmatched. Complete variable domain (other parts from reference TRBV18 and TRBJ2-7): NAGVMQNPRHLVRRRGQEARLRCSPMKGHSHVYWYRQLPEEGLKFMVYLQKENIIDESGMPKERFSAEFPKEGPSILRIQQVVRGDSAAYFCASSLDSGSNGEQYFGPGTRLTVT.